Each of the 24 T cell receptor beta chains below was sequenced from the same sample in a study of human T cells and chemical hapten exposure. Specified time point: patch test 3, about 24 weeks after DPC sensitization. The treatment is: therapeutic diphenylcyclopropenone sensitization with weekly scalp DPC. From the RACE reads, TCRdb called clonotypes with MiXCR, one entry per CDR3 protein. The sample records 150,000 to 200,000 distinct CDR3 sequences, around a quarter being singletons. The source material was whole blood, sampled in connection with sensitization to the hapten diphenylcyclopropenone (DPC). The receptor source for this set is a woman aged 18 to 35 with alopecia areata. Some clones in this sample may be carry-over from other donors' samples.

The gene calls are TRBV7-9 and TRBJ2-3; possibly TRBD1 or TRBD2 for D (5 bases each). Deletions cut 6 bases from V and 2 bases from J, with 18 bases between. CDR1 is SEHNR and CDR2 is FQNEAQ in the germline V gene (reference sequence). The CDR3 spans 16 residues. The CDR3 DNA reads TGTGCCAGCAGTCAGGGACCTGGAGATTACACAGATACGCAGTATTTT. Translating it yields CASSQGPGDYTDTQYF.

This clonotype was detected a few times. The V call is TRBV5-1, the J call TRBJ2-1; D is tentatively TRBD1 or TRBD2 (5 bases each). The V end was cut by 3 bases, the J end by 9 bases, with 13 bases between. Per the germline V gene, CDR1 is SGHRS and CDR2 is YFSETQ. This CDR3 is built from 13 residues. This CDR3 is CASSSTGGFEQFF. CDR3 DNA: TGCGCCAGCAGCTCTACTGGGGGTTTTGAGCAGTTCTTC.

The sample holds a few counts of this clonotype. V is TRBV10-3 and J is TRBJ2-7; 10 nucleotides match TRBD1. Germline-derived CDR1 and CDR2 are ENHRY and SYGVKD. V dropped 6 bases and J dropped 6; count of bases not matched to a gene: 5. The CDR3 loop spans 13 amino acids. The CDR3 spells CAIREGQGIEQYF. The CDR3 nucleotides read TGTGCCATCAGGGAGGGACAGGGGATCGAGCAGTACTTC.

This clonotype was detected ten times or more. The DNA for the CDR3 is TGCAGCGTTGATAGCGGGGGATACACAGATACGCAGTATTTT. Its protein product is CSVDSGGYTDTQYF. V usage is TRBV29-1 and J usage is TRBJ2-3; TRBD2 agrees at 9 bases. Germline CDR1 reads SQVTM; CDR2 reads ANQGSEA. Trimming removed 3 bases from V and 2 bases from J; junction bases left unmatched: 3. The CDR3 totals 14 residues.

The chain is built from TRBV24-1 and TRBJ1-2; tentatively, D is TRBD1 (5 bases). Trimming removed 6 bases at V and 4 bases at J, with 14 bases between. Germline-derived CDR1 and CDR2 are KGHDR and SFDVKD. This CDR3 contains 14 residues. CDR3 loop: CATSPGGVSYGYTF. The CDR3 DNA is TGTGCCACCAGTCCAGGAGGGGTGAGCTATGGCTACACCTTC.

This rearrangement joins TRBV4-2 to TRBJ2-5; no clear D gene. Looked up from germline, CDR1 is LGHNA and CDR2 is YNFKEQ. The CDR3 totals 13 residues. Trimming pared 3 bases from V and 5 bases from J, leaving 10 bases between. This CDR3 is CASSHALEETQYF. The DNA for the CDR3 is TGTGCCAGCAGCCACGCCCTGGAGGAGACCCAGTACTTC.

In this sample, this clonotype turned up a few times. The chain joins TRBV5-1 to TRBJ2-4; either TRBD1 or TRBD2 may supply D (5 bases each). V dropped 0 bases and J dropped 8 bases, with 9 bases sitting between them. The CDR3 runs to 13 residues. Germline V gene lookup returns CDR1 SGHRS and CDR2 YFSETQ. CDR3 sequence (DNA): TGCGCCAGCAGCTTGGCCGGGGCAGACATTCAGTACTTC. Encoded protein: CASSLAGADIQYF.

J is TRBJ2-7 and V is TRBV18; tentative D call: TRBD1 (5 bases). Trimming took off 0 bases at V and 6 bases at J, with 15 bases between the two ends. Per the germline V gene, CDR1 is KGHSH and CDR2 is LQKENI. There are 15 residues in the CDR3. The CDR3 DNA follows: TGTGCCAGCTCACCACCCTCTCTAATTAGGGGCGAGCAGTACTTC. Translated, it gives CASSPPSLIRGEQYF. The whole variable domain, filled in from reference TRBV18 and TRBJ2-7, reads NAGVMQNPRHLVRRRGQEARLRCSPMKGHSHVYWYRQLPEEGLKFMVYLQKENIIDESGMPKERFSAEFPKEGPSILRIQQVVRGDSAAYFCASSPPSLIRGEQYFGPGTRLTVT.

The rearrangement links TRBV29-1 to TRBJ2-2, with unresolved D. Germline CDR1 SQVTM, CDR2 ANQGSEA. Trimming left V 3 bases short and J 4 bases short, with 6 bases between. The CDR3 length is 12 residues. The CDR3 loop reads CSVEGFTGELFF. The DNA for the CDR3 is TGCAGCGTTGAGGGGTTCACCGGGGAGCTGTTTTTT.

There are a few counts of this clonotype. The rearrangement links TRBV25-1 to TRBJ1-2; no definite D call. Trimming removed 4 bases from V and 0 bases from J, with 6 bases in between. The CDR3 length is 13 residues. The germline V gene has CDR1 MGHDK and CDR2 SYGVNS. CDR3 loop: CASSVGANYGYTF. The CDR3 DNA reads TGTGCCAGCAGTGTCGGGGCTAACTATGGCTACACCTTC.

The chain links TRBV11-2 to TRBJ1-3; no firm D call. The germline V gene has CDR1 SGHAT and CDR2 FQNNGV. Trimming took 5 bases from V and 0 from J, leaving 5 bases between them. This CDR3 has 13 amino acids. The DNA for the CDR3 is TGTGCCAGCAGCATATCCTCTGGAAACACCATATATTTT. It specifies CASSISSGNTIYF.

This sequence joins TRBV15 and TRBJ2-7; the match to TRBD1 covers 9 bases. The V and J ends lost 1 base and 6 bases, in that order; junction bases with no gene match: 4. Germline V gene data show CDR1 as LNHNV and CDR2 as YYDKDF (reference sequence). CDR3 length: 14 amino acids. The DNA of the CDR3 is TGTGCCACCAGCAGAGCTGGGACAGGGAGCGAGCAGTACTTC. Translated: CATSRAGTGSEQYF.

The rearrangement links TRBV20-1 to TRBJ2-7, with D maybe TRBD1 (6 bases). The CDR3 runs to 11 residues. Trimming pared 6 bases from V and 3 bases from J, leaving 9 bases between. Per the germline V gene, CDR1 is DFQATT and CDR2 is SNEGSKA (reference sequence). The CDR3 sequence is CSAEQGYEQYF. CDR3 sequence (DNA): TGCAGTGCCGAACAGGGCTACGAGCAGTACTTC.

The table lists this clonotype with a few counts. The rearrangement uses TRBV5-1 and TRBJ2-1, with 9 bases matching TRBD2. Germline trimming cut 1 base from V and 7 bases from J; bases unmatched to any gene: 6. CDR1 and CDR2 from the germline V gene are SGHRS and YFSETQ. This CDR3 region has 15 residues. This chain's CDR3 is CASSLRGGRGNEQFF. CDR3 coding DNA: TGCGCCAGCAGCTTGAGGGGCGGGAGGGGAAATGAGCAGTTCTTC.

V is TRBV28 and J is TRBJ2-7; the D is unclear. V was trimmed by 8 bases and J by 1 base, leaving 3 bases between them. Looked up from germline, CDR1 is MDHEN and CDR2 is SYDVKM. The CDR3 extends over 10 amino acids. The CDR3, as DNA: TGTGCCAGCGCATCCTACGAGCAGTACTTC. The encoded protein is CASASYEQYF. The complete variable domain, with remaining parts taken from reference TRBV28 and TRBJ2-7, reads DVKVTQSSRYLVKRTGEKVFLECVQDMDHENMFWYRQDPGLGLRLIYFSYDVKMKEKGDIPEGYSVSREKKERFSLILESASTNQTSMYLCASASYEQYFGPGTRLTVT.

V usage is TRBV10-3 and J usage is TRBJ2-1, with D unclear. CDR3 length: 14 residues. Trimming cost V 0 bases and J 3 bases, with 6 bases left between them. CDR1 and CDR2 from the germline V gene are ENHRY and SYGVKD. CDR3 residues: CAISESGNYNEQFF. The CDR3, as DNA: TGTGCCATCAGTGAGTCGGGCAACTACAATGAGCAGTTCTTC.

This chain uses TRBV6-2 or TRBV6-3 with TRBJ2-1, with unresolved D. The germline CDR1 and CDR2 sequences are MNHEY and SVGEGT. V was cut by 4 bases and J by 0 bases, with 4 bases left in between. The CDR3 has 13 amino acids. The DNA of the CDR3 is TGTGCCAGCAGTTTGACCTCCTACAATGAGCAGTTCTTC. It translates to CASSLTSYNEQFF.

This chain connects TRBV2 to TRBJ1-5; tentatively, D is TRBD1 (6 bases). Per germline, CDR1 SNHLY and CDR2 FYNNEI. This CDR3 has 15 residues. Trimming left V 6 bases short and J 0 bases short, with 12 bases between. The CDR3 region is CASSAGQLSNQPQHF. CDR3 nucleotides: TGTGCCAGCAGCGCGGGACAACTTAGCAATCAGCCCCAGCATTTT.

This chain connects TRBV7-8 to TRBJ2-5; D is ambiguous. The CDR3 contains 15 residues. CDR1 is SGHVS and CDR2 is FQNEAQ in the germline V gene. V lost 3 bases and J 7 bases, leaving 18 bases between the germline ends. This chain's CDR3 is CASSFHRPDPGTQYF. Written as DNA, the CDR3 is TGTGCCAGCAGCTTTCACAGACCGGATCCAGGGACCCAGTACTTC.

The CDR3 sequence is CASSYGANEKLFF. DNA of the CDR3: TGTGCCAGCAGCTACGGGGCTAATGAAAAACTGTTTTTT. This chain uses TRBV5-4 with TRBJ1-4, with D unclear. The CDR3 is made up of 13 amino acids. V was pared by 3 bases and J by 3 bases, with 6 bases between. Germline values: CDR1 SGHNT, CDR2 YYREEE (reference sequence).

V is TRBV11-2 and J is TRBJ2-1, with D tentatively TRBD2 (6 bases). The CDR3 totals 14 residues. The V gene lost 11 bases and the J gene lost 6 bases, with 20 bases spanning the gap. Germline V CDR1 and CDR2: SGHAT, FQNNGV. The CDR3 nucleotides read TGTGCCGGGAGGAGAGGGAACGGAGGCAATGAGCAGTTCTTC. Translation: CAGRRGNGGNEQFF. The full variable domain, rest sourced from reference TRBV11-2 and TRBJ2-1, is EAGVAQSPRYKIIEKRQSVAFWCNPISGHATLYWYQQILGQGPKLLIQFQNNGVVDDSQLPKDRFSAERLKGVDSTLKIQPAKLEDSAVYLCAGRRGNGGNEQFFGPGTRLTVL.

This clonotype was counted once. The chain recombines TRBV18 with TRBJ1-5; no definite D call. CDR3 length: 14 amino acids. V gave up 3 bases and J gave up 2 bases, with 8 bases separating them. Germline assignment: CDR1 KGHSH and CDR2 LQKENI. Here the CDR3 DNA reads TGTGCCAGCTCACCGAACTCGGGCAATCAGCCCCAGCATTTT. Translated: CASSPNSGNQPQHF.

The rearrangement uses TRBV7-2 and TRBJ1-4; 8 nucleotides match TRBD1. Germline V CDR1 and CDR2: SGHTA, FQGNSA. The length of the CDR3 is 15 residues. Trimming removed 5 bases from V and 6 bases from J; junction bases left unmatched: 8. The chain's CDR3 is CASSQTQGAYEKLFF. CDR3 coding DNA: TGTGCCAGCAGCCAGACCCAGGGGGCATATGAAAAACTGTTTTTT.

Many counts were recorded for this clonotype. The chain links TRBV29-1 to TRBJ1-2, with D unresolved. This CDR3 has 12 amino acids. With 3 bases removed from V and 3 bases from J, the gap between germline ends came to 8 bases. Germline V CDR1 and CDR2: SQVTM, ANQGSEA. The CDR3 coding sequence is TGCAGCGTTGAGACCGACGACTATGGCTACACCTTC. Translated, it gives CSVETDDYGYTF.